In its sample, the clone carrying this TCR beta chain was seen many times. What it binds is unknown. The sample belongs to a study of tumor and adjacent non-tumor tissue in lung cancer. Study in general: Aged about 31 to 85 years, patients included roughly ten men and about 5 women with stage I to III disease. Each sample yielded a few million productive TCRbeta reads on average.

Study observations and caveats: Significantly higher TCR diversity was found in tumor than normal lung.

This sample's RNA came from whole unsorted tissue. TCRbeta libraries were built with three rounds of nested PCR, modified from ARM-PCR. TCRdb reanalysed the multiplex PCR reads using MiXCR and keeps one entry per CDR3 protein. The sample consists of tens of thousands of distinct CDR3 sequences, roughly 80% of them appearing once. V lost 3 bases, J lost 2 bases, and 11 bases stayed unmatched. Germline loops: CDR1 DFQATT, CDR2 SNEGSKA (reference sequence). The CDR3 consists of 17 residues. The sequencing input was lung tumor tissue. V is TRBV20-1 and J is TRBJ2-3; 10 bases line up with TRBD2. The clonotype comes from a woman between 45 and 65 years old with non-small cell lung cancer. The CDR3 nucleotides read TGCAGTGCTAGTTCTGGTTGGACTAGCGGCACCACAGATACGCAGTATTTT. It specifies CSASSGWTSGTTDTQYF.